The 23 T cell receptor beta chains below come from one sample, sequenced in a study of T cell responses to AZD1222 COVID-19 vaccine. Some clones are missing from TCRdb's copy, which holds only in-frame ones; the method was immunoSEQ multiplex PCR. The table records 150,000 to 200,000 clones, around 92% of them present only once. The sample here was peripheral blood, taken on day 0 of AZD1222 vaccination. The receptors come from an adult in good health.

This clone came up a few times. V gene TRBV11-3 combines with J gene TRBJ2-1; 8 bases are a match to TRBD1. CDR1 is SGHNT and CDR2 is YENEEA in the germline V gene. CDR3 length: 16 residues. Unmatched junction bases numbered 5, after V lost 4 bases and J lost 0 bases. DNA for the CDR3: TGTGCCAGCAGCTCCCGGACAGGGAGCTCCTACAATGAGCAGTTCTTC. Translated: CASSSRTGSSYNEQFF.

About this clone: Other DNA sequences in the sample encode the same CDR3. The chain carries TRBV5-1 and TRBJ2-1; TRBD2 aligns across 7 bases. Per germline, CDR1 SGHRS and CDR2 YFSETQ. The CDR3 runs to 14 residues. Germline trimming cut 0 bases from V and 5 bases from J; bases unmatched to any gene: 2. CDR3 nucleotides: TGCGCCAGCAGCTTGGGACTAGCTCACAATGAGCAGTTCTTC. This codes for CASSLGLAHNEQFF.

The chain uses TRBV6-6 and TRBJ2-5, with 8 positions matching TRBD1. The CDR3 contains 14 residues. V dropped 6 bases and J dropped 2; count of bases not matched to a gene: 5. The germline CDR1 and CDR2 sequences are MNHNY and SVGAGI (reference sequence). CDR3 sequence (DNA): TGTGCCAGCAGCAGGAGGACAGGGCAAGAGACCCAGTACTTC. It specifies CASSRRTGQETQYF.

CDR3 sequence: CARSVKSSGGCETQYF. DNA for the CDR3: TGTGCCAGAAGCGTCAAATCGAGCGGGGGGTGTGAGACCCAGTACTTC. The chain joins TRBV7-5 to TRBJ2-5; the table's D call TRBD2 went unverified against the DNA. TRBV7-5 is shown as a pseudogene. The CDR3 is 16 residues long.

The gene calls are TRBV3-1 (or the pseudogene TRBV3-2) and TRBJ1-1, with D hard to call. With 4 bases removed from V and 1 base from J, the gap between germline ends came to 10 bases. In germline, CDR1 is LGHDT, CDR2 YNNKEL (reference sequence). The CDR3 spans 14 residues. As DNA, the CDR3 is TGTGCCAGCAGCCCTGCCGTCAGGAACACTGAAGCTTTCTTT. Translation: CASSPAVRNTEAFF.

The chain combines TRBV5-1 with TRBJ2-3; TRBD1 is a possible D gene (5 bases). The CDR3 sequence is 15 residues long. Between the trimmed V and J ends, which lost 0 bases and 6 bases, there was a span of 14 bases. CDR1 SGHRS and CDR2 YFSETQ come from the germline V gene. The CDR3, as DNA: TGCGCCAGCAGCTTGGGCAGGGCCTACGCGGATACGCAGTATTTT. Its translation: CASSLGRAYADTQYF. Full variable domain (rest looked up from reference TRBV5-1 and TRBJ2-3): KAGVTQTPRYLIKTRGQQVTLSCSPISGHRSVSWYQQTPGQGLQFLFEYFSETQRNKGNFPGRFSGRQFSNSRSEMNVSTLELGDSALYLCASSLGRAYADTQYFGPGTRLTVL.

This chain connects TRBV10-1 to TRBJ2-2, with TRBD1 as a possible D gene (6 bases). The CDR3 has 17 amino acids. From germline, CDR1 is WNHNN and CDR2 SYGVQD (reference sequence). V gave up 0 bases and J gave up 4 bases, with 15 bases separating them. CDR3 sequence (DNA): TGCGCCAGCAGTGAGTCGTTAACAGGGCGAAGCACCGGGGAGCTGTTTTTT. Its protein is CASSESLTGRSTGELFF.

V gene TRBV9 combines with J gene TRBJ1-3, with unresolved D. Trimming pared 4 bases from V and 4 bases from J, leaving 15 bases between. Germline assignment: CDR1 SGDLS and CDR2 YYNGEE. This CDR3 has 15 residues. CDR3 residues: CASSPSGRAGNTIYF. CDR3 nucleotide sequence: TGTGCCAGCAGCCCAAGCGGGCGAGCCGGAAACACCATATATTTT.

The V call is TRBV18, the J call TRBJ1-3, with a possible D match to TRBD1 (6 bases). The V gene lost 6 bases and the J gene lost 4 bases, with 13 bases spanning the gap. The V gene's germline CDR1 is KGHSH and CDR2 LQKENI. This CDR3 has 14 residues. DNA for the CDR3: TGTGCCAGCTCCCCCAACCAGGGGGGAAACACCATATATTTT. The encoded protein is CASSPNQGGNTIYF.

The V gene is TRBV11-2, the J gene TRBJ2-3; 7 bases fit TRBD2. The V segment lost 1 base and the J segment 2 bases; nucleotides outside the gene matches: 9. This CDR3 is built from 17 residues. The germline V gene encodes CDR1 SGHAT and CDR2 FQNNGV. The CDR3 sequence: CASSLARPAGYTDTQYF. The CDR3 nucleotides are TGTGCCAGCAGCTTAGCACGCCCAGCGGGGTACACAGATACGCAGTATTTT.

The chain joins TRBV5-1 to TRBJ1-2, with a weak D call TRBD1 (5 bases). Germline lookup yields CDR1 SGHRS and CDR2 YFSETQ. Between the trimmed V and J ends, which lost 5 bases and 3 bases, there was a span of 11 bases. CDR3 length: 13 amino acids. The CDR3 sequence is CASRGEGYYGYTF. CDR3 DNA: TGCGCCAGCAGAGGGGAGGGATACTATGGCTACACCTTC.

This clone was seen only once. The chain recombines TRBV24-1 with TRBJ1-5; 11 bases map to TRBD1. Germline V gene data show CDR1 as KGHDR and CDR2 as SFDVKD. This CDR3 is 16 amino acids long. Unmatched junction bases numbered 4, after V lost 2 bases and J lost 5 bases. The CDR3 reads CATSDSGTGGDQPQHF. The CDR3 DNA follows: TGTGCCACCAGTGATTCCGGGACAGGGGGGGATCAGCCCCAGCATTTT.

The chain combines TRBV7-6 with TRBJ2-1; TRBD2 matches at 8 bases. Germline loops: CDR1 SGHVS, CDR2 FNYEAQ. The CDR3 covers 16 residues. V trimming: 1 base; J trimming: 4 bases; junction bases outside the gene matches: 6. The CDR3 is CASSLDLQRGYNEQFF. The CDR3 bases are TGTGCCAGCAGCTTAGATCTCCAGCGGGGGTACAATGAGCAGTTCTTC.

The chain carries TRBV10-1 and TRBJ1-1, with D uncertain. With 3 bases removed from V and 1 base from J, the gap between germline ends came to 6 bases. The CDR3 extends over 13 amino acids. The germline V gene has CDR1 WNHNN and CDR2 SYGVQD (reference sequence). The CDR3 DNA is TGCGCCAGCAGTGACCCCTCGAACACTGAAGCTTTCTTT. Translated, it gives CASSDPSNTEAFF.

This clone was observed a few times. The rearrangement links TRBV12-3 or TRBV12-4 to TRBJ2-2; D is uncertain. The V and J ends lost 6 bases and 9 bases respectively, with 14 bases between them. The CDR3 extends over 13 amino acids. The CDR3 spells CASSRTPGRELFF. The CDR3 coding sequence is TGTGCCAGCAGCCGGACGCCCGGCAGGGAGCTGTTTTTT.

The chain links TRBV6-5 to TRBJ1-6, with TRBD1 matching over 7 bases. The CDR3 is 14 residues long. With V trimmed by 6 bases and J by 14 bases, 13 bases remained unmatched. Germline V gives CDR1 MNHEY, CDR2 SVGAGI. CDR3 sequence: CASRSETGTGALHF. The CDR3 coding sequence is TGTGCCAGCAGGTCCGAGACAGGGACCGGGGCCCTCCACTTT.

The chain joins TRBV18 to TRBJ1-2, with TRBD1 matching over 7 bases. Trimming cost V 4 bases and J 5 bases; bases outside gene matches: 4. The length of the CDR3 is 13 residues. Per the germline V gene, CDR1 is KGHSH and CDR2 is LQKENI. The CDR3 loop reads CASSRDSRYGYTF. The CDR3 DNA is TGTGCCAGCTCACGGGACAGTCGTTATGGCTACACCTTC.

CDR3 DNA sequence: TGTGCCAGCAGGGACGCTGGGGCCTACACTGAAGCTTTCTTT. Protein: CASRDAGAYTEAFF. The V and J genes are TRBV3-1 (or the pseudogene TRBV3-2) and TRBJ1-1; perhaps TRBD1 as D (5 bases). V lost 6 bases to trimming and J lost 3 bases, with 14 bases between them. The CDR3 length is 14 residues. CDR1 LGHDT and CDR2 YNNKEL come from the germline V gene (reference sequence).

This chain connects TRBV3-1 (or the pseudogene TRBV3-2) to TRBJ1-1, with D possibly being TRBD1 (6 bases). Deletions cut 3 bases from V and 5 bases from J, with 10 bases between. The germline CDR1 and CDR2 sequences are LGHDT and YNNKEL (reference sequence). The CDR3 covers 13 residues. DNA for the CDR3: TGTGCCAGCAGCCAGGGGGCCGGGACTGAAGCTTTCTTT. It codes for CASSQGAGTEAFF.

CDR3 sequence (DNA): TGTGCCAGCAGCCTTATGCAGGGGACTGGCCTAAAGTCACCCCTCCACTTT. Encoded protein: CASSLMQGTGLKSPLHF. The chain combines TRBV7-9 with TRBJ1-6, with a tentative D call TRBD1 (6 bases). The germline V gene has CDR1 SEHNR and CDR2 FQNEAQ (reference sequence). CDR3 length equals 17 residues. Trimming shortened V by 5 bases and J by 10 bases, and 24 bases separated the two germline ends.

This chain uses TRBV27 with TRBJ1-1; 9 positions match TRBD1. V lost 5 bases to trimming and J lost 4 bases; unmatched junction nucleotides: 5. This CDR3 region has 14 residues. Germline CDR1 is MNHEY and CDR2 is SMNVEV (reference sequence). CDR3 DNA sequence: TGTGCCAGCAGTCTACAGGGGGCGACCACTGAAGCTTTCTTT. Protein: CASSLQGATTEAFF.

The chain joins TRBV2 to TRBJ2-1, with 11 bases that match TRBD2. Germline CDR1 reads SNHLY; CDR2 reads FYNNEI. The CDR3 loop spans 18 amino acids. V was pared by 5 bases and J by 0 bases, with 9 bases of the junction left unmatched. The CDR3: CASSLLAGARSSYNEQFF. The DNA for the CDR3 is TGTGCCAGCAGTTTACTAGCGGGGGCCAGAAGCTCCTACAATGAGCAGTTCTTC.

The chain uses TRBV27 and TRBJ2-3; perhaps TRBD2 as D (6 bases). V gave up 4 bases and J gave up 6 bases, with 8 bases separating them. The CDR3 loop spans 12 amino acids. Germline CDR1 and CDR2: MNHEY and SMNVEV (reference sequence). The CDR3 protein is CASSWGRDTQYF. The CDR3 DNA sequence: TGTGCCAGCAGTTGGGGGAGGGATACGCAGTATTTT.